This TCR beta chain was sequenced for a study of T cell responses to AZD1222 COVID-19 vaccine. General study points: There were mostly white British donors and more females than males, and clonal diversity was possibly underestimated. With dominance at 160-218 and 743-854, vaccine-associated CD4 TCRs spanned spike. Samples come after the peak T cell response, not at day 14.

The sample holds one count of this clone. Antigen unknown. Method: immunoSEQ multiplex PCR; TCRdb's copy keeps in-frame clones and lacks some. Of approximately 80,000 clones listed, over 75% are singletons. This clonotype was obtained from an adult in good health. The starting material was peripheral blood, obtained on day 0 of MenACWY control vaccination.

The CDR3 nucleotides are TGTGCCAGCAGCCCCCACCCAGGGACCCAGTACTTC. As protein: CASSPHPGTQYF. This chain joins TRBV7-9 and TRBJ2-5; unclear D gene. Germline V CDR1 and CDR2: SEHNR, FQNEAQ (reference sequence). CDR3 length equals 12 residues. The ends were cut back, 5 bases at V and 7 bases at J, with 11 bases in the middle.